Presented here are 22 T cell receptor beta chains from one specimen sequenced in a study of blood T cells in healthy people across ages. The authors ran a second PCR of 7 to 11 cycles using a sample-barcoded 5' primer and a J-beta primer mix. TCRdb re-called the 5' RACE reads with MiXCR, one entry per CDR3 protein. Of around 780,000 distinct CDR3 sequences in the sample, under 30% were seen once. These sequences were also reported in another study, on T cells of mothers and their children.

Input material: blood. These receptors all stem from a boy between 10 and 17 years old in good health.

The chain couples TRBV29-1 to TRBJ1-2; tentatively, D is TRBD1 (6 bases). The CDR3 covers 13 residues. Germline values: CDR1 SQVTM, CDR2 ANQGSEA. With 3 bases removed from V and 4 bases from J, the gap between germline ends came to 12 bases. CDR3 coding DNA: TGCAGCGTTGATACGGGGGCTGGCTATGGCTACACCTTC. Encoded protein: CSVDTGAGYGYTF.

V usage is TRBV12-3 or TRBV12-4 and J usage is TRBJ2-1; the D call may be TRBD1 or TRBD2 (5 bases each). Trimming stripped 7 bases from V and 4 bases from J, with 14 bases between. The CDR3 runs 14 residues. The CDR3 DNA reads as TGTGCCAGCACCGGGACGGCGATTTACAATGAGCAGTTCTTC. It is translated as CASTGTAIYNEQFF.

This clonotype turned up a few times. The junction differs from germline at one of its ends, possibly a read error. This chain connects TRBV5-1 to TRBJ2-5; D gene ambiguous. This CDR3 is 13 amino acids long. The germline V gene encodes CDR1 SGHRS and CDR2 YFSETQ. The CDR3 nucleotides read TGCACCAGCAGCCGGGCCCTACAAGAGACCCAGTACTTC. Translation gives CTSSRALQETQYF.

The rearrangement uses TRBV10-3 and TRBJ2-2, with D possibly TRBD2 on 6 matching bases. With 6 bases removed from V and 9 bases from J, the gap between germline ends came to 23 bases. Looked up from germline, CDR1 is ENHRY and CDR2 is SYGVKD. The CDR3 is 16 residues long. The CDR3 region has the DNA TGTGCCATCAGGGGGATTGGGACTGCCAGTGATCGGGAGCTGTTTTTT. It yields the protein CAIRGIGTASDRELFF.

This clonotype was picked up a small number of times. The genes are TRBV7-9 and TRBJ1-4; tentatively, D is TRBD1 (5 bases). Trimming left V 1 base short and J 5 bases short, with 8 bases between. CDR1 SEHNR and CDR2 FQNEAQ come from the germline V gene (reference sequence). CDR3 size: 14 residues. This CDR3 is CASSLERGNEKLFF. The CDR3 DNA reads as TGTGCCAGCAGCTTAGAACGGGGGAATGAAAAACTGTTTTTT.

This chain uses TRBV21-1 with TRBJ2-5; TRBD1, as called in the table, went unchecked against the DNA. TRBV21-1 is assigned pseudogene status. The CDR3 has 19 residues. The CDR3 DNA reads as TGTGCCAGCAGCAAAGATTCCCGACAGGGGGTGTTGGAACAAGAGACCCAGTACTTC. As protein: CASSKDSRQGVLEQETQYF.

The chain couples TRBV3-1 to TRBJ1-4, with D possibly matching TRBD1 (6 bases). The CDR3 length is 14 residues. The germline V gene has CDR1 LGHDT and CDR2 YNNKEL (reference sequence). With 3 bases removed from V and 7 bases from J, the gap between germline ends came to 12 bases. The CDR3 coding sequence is TGTGCCAGCAGCCAGAGGGAGGGGGTTGAAAAACTGTTTTTT. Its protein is CASSQREGVEKLFF.

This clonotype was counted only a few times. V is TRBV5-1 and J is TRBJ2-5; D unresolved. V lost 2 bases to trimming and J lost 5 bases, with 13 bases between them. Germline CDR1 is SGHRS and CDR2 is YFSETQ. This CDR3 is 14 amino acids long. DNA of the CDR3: TGCGCCAGCAGCTTCGGGCCTCCGGACGAGACCCAGTACTTC. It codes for CASSFGPPDETQYF.

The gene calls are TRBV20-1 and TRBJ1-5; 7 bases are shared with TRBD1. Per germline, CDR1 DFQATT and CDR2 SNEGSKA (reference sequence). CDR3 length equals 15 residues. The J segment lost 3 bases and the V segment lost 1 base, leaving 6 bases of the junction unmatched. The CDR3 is CSARGVGGYNQPQHF. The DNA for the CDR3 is TGCAGTGCTAGAGGGGTAGGGGGCTACAATCAGCCCCAGCATTTT.

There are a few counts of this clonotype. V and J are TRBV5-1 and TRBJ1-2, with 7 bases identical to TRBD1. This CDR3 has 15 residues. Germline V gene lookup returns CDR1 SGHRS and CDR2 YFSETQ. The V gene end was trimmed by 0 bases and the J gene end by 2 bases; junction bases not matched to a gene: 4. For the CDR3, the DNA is TGCGCCAGCAGCTTGGGGTCAGGGGGAAACTATGGCTACACCTTC. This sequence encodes CASSLGSGGNYGYTF. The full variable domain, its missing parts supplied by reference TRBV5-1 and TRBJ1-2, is KAGVTQTPRYLIKTRGQQVTLSCSPISGHRSVSWYQQTPGQGLQFLFEYFSETQRNKGNFPGRFSGRQFSNSRSEMNVSTLELGDSALYLCASSLGSGGNYGYTFGSGTRLTVV.

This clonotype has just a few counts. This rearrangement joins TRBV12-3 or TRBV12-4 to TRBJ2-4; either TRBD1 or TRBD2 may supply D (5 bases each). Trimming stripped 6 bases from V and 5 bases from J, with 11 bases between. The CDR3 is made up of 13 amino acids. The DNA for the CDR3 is TGTGCCAGCAGCACGGGGCCAGAAAACATTCAGTACTTC. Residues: CASSTGPENIQYF.

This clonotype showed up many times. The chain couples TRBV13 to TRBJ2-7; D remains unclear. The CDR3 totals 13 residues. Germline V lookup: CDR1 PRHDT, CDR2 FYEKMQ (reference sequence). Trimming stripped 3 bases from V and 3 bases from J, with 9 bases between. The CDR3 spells CASSLGQLYEQYF. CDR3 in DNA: TGTGCCAGCAGCTTGGGTCAGCTCTACGAGCAGTACTTC.

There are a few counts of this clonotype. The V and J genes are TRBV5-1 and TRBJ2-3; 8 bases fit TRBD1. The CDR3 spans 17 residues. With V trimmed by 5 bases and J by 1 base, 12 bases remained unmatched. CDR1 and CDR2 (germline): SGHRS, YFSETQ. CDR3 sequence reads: CASRRLTTGDGTDTQYF. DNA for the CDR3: TGCGCCAGCAGACGTCTAACGACAGGGGACGGCACAGATACGCAGTATTTT.

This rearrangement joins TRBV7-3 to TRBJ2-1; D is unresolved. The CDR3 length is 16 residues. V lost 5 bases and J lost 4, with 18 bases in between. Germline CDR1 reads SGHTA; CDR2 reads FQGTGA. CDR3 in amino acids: CASSPPNGGVYNEQFF. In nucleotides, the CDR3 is TGTGCCAGCAGCCCCCCCAACGGCGGTGTTTACAATGAGCAGTTCTTC.

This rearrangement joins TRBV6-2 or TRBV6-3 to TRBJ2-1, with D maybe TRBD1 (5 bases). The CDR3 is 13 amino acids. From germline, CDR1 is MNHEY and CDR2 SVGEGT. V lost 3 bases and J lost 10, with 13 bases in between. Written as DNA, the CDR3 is TGTGCCAGCAGTTATAATCAGGCAGGGGAGCAGTTCTTC. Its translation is CASSYNQAGEQFF.

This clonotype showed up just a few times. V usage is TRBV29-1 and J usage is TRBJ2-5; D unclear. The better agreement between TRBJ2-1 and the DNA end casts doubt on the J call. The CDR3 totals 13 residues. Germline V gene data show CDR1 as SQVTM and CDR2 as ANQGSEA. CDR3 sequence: CSVEVGREDEQFF. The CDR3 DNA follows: TGCAGCGTTGAAGTTGGGCGTGAGGATGAGCAGTTCTTC.

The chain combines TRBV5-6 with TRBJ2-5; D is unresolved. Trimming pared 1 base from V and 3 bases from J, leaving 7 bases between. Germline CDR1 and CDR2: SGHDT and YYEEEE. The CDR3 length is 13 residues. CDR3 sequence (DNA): TGTGCCAGCAGCTTGCTTTCAGAAGAGACCCAGTACTTC. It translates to CASSLLSEETQYF.

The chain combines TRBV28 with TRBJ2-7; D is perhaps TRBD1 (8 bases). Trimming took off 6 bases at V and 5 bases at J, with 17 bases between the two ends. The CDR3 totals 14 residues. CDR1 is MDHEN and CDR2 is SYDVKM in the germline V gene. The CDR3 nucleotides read TGTGCCAGCAGCTTAAACAGGGGGAGGGACGAGCAGTACTTC. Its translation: CASSLNRGRDEQYF.

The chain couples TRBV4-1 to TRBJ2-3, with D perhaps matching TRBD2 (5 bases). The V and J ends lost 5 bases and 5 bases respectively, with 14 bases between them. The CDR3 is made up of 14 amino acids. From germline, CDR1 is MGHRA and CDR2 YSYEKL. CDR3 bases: TGCGCCAGCAGCTTTCGGGCCAGCGGAGATACGCAGTATTTT. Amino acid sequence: CASSFRASGDTQYF.

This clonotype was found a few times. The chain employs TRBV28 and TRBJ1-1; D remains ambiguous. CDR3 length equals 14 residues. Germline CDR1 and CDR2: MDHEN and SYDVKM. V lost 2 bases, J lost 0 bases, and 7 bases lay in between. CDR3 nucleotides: TGTGCCAGCAGTTTAAAGGCCCTGAACACTGAAGCTTTCTTT. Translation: CASSLKALNTEAFF.

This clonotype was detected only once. The CDR3 reads CASSYPGQGREQYF. The CDR3, as DNA: TGTGCCAGCAGCTATCCGGGACAGGGGAGGGAGCAGTACTTC. V usage is TRBV7-9 and J usage is TRBJ2-5; 10 bases fit TRBD1. Germline-derived CDR1 and CDR2 are SEHNR and FQNEAQ (reference sequence). With 4 bases clipped from V and 11 bases from J, the junction kept 10 bases outside the gene matches. The CDR3 runs to 14 residues.

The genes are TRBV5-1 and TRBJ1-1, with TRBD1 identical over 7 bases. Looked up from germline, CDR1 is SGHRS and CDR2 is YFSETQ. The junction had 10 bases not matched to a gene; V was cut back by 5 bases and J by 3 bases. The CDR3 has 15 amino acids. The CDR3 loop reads CASRTGESADTEAFF. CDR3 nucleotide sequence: TGCGCCAGCAGAACAGGGGAATCGGCTGACACTGAAGCTTTCTTT.